These 11 T cell receptor beta chains came from one sample sequenced in a study of blood T cell repertoires in COVID-19. Here immunoSEQ multiplex PCR was the method, and the copy in TCRdb shows in-frame clones only, minus some. This repertoire shows some 300,000 clones, around 88% found once; its top ten account for just under 7%. The sample taken for sequencing was peripheral blood. The origin of the receptors is a woman in her twenties or thirties who had recovered from COVID-19.

The rearrangement links TRBV5-1 to TRBJ2-3; a possible D gene is TRBD1 (8 bases). This CDR3 comprises 14 residues. Germline assignment: CDR1 SGHRS and CDR2 YFSETQ. V lost 7 bases to trimming and J lost 5 bases, with 17 bases between them. The CDR3 DNA reads TGCGCCAGCGGACGGACAGGGAGGGTAGATACGCAGTATTTT. Translation: CASGRTGRVDTQYF.

This chain connects TRBV19 to TRBJ2-7; possible D gene TRBD2, 5 bases. Germline-derived CDR1 and CDR2 are LNHDA and SQIVND (reference sequence). V shed 2 bases and J shed 3 bases, with 8 bases lying between them. The CDR3 has 13 residues. The CDR3 here is CASSIFAGYEQYF. The CDR3 nucleotides are TGTGCCAGTAGTATATTTGCGGGCTACGAGCAGTACTTC.

This clone appeared once. This chain uses TRBV6-2 or TRBV6-3 with TRBJ2-1, with D perhaps TRBD2 (6 bases). Deletions cut 5 bases from V and 6 bases from J, with 17 bases between. This CDR3 has 15 residues. The germline V gene has CDR1 MNHEY and CDR2 SVGEGT. The CDR3 DNA follows: TGTGCCAGCAGTGATCGGAGGGACGGCCCCAATGAGCAGTTCTTC. Its protein is CASSDRRDGPNEQFF.

This chain joins TRBV28 and TRBJ2-1; maybe TRBD2 (6 bases). V lost 2 bases and J lost 6, with 8 bases in between. The CDR3 spans 13 residues. Per the germline V gene, CDR1 is MDHEN and CDR2 is SYDVKM. The CDR3 spells CASSLDGGNEQFF. CDR3 DNA sequence: TGTGCCAGCAGTTTAGACGGGGGCAATGAGCAGTTCTTC.

The chain uses TRBV27 and TRBJ2-3; TRBD2 matches 10 bases. The CDR3 is 16 amino acids. The germline V gene encodes CDR1 MNHEY and CDR2 SMNVEV (reference sequence). V trimming: 4 bases; J trimming: 0 bases; junction bases outside the gene matches: 4. CDR3 coding DNA: TGTGCCAGCAGTTACACTAGCGGGGTGAGCACAGATACGCAGTATTTT. This translates into CASSYTSGVSTDTQYF.

The V gene is TRBV27, the J gene TRBJ2-3; the D gene is possibly TRBD1 (6 bases). Trimming pared 4 bases from V and 1 base from J, leaving 15 bases between. Looked up from germline, CDR1 is MNHEY and CDR2 is SMNVEV (reference sequence). The CDR3 has 16 residues. The CDR3 nucleotides are TGTGCCAGCAGTTCCCTGACAGGACGGGGCACAGATACGCAGTATTTT. As protein: CASSSLTGRGTDTQYF.

The chain employs TRBV28 and TRBJ1-2, with 9 positions matching TRBD1. The CDR3 runs 11 residues. Germline-derived CDR1 and CDR2 are MDHEN and SYDVKM. J gave up 13 bases and V 3 bases, and 3 bases lay outside the gene matches. The chain's CDR3 is CASSLGTGLTF. CDR3 nucleotides: TGTGCCAGCAGTTTGGGGACAGGGCTCACCTTC.

CDR3 nucleotide sequence: TGTGCCAGCAGAGATGAGCGGGGGGGCACAGATACGCAGTATTTT. It translates to CASRDERGGTDTQYF. The chain combines TRBV7-2 with TRBJ2-3, with TRBD2 matching over 9 bases. CDR3 length: 15 amino acids. Germline CDR1 reads SGHTA; CDR2 reads FQGNSA. Trimming at V came to 6 bases and at J to 1 base, leaving 5 bases not matched to a gene.

This sequence joins TRBV19 and TRBJ2-3, with D possibly being TRBD1 (5 bases). The germline V and J ends were trimmed by 2 bases and 3 bases, with 9 bases remaining between them. From germline, CDR1 is LNHDA and CDR2 SQIVND (reference sequence). CDR3 length: 14 amino acids. The DNA for the CDR3 is TGTGCCAGTAGTATACAAGGGGTAACAGATACGCAGTATTTT. Encoded protein: CASSIQGVTDTQYF.

V and J are TRBV5-1 and TRBJ1-4, with a possible D match to TRBD1 (5 bases). Trimming pared 4 bases from V and 1 base from J, leaving 11 bases between. Germline CDR1 SGHRS, CDR2 YFSETQ. This CDR3 region has 15 residues. CDR3 coding DNA: TGCGCCAGCAGCGGCTTGGGGGGAACTAATGAAAAACTGTTTTTT. It codes for CASSGLGGTNEKLFF.

The chain carries TRBV7-8 and TRBJ2-1, with 14 bases that match TRBD2. V was pared by 5 bases and J by 2 bases, with 11 bases of the junction left unmatched. The germline V gene has CDR1 SGHVS and CDR2 FQNEAQ. The CDR3 has 19 amino acids. This CDR3 is CASSLRPGLAGDTYNEQFF. For the CDR3, the DNA is TGTGCCAGCAGCCTAAGACCGGGACTAGCGGGGGATACCTACAATGAGCAGTTCTTC.